The present T cell receptor beta chain was sequenced within a study of blood T cell repertoires in COVID-19. Background on the study: From T cells, B-cell-depleted T cells, or PBMCs came the material, which was cDNA or gDNA.

The CDR3 has 14 amino acids. The V gene's germline CDR1 is SNHLY and CDR2 FYNNEI. V lost 2 bases and J 11 bases, leaving 16 bases between the germline ends. The method was immunoSEQ multiplex PCR; TCRdb's version includes in-frame clones alone and lacks a portion of them. The sample carries about 47,000 clones, 80% to 90% recorded once. The V and J genes are TRBV2 and TRBJ1-5, with a weak D call TRBD1 (5 bases). The sequence came from a man aged 55 to 70 with active COVID-19. The specimen sequenced was peripheral blood. As DNA, the CDR3 is TGTGCCAGCAGTGAAACCAGGGTTCTGCAGGCCCAGCATTTT. Amino acids: CASSETRVLQAQHF.